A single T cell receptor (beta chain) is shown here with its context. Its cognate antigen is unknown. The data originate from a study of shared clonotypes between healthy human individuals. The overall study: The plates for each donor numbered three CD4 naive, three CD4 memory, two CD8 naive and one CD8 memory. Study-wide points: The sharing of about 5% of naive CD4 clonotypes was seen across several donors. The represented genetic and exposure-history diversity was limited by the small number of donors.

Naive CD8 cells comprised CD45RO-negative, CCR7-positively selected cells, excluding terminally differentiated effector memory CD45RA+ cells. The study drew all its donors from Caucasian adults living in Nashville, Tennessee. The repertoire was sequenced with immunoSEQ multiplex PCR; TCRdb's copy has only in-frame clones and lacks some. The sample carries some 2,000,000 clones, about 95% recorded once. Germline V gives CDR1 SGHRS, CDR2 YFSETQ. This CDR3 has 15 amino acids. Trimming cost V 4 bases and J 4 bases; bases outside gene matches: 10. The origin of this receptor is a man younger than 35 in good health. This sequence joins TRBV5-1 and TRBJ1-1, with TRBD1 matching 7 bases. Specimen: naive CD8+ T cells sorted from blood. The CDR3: CASSSQRQGGTEAFF. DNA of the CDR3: TGCGCCAGCAGCAGCCAGCGACAGGGCGGCACTGAAGCTTTCTTT. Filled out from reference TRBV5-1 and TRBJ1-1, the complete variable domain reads KAGVTQTPRYLIKTRGQQVTLSCSPISGHRSVSWYQQTPGQGLQFLFEYFSETQRNKGNFPGRFSGRQFSNSRSEMNVSTLELGDSALYLCASSSQRQGGTEAFFGQGTRLTVV.